These 2 T cell receptor beta chains came from one sample sequenced in a study of identical twins. A single record per CDR3 protein comes from TCRdb applying MiXCR to the 5' RACE reads. The table includes about 720,000 distinct CDR3 sequences, 8.5% to 9% detected once. The same specimen was also included in a second study, on yellow fever vaccine responses in identical twins.

Sequenced: PBMCs. The receptor set was obtained from a woman younger than 30 in good health.

The chain has TRBV6-1 and TRBJ1-5; TRBD1 might be the D (5 bases). Trimming stripped 7 bases from V and 6 bases from J, with 13 bases between. The CDR3 totals 13 residues. Per the germline V gene, CDR1 is MNHNS and CDR2 is SASEGT. DNA of the CDR3: TGTGCCAGCACGGGGGTCGTAGGTCAGCCCCAGCATTTT. Translating gives CASTGVVGQPQHF.

This clonotype was seen only once. The genes are TRBV2 and TRBJ1-5; D call uncertain. CDR1 is SNHLY and CDR2 is FYNNEI in the germline V gene. The CDR3 is 18 amino acids. V was shortened by 1 base and J by 3 bases, with 19 bases between the two germline ends. The CDR3 DNA follows: TGTGCCAGCAGTGAAGACAGACCCTTCGGGGATTACAATCAGCCCCAGCATTTT. It codes for CASSEDRPFGDYNQPQHF.